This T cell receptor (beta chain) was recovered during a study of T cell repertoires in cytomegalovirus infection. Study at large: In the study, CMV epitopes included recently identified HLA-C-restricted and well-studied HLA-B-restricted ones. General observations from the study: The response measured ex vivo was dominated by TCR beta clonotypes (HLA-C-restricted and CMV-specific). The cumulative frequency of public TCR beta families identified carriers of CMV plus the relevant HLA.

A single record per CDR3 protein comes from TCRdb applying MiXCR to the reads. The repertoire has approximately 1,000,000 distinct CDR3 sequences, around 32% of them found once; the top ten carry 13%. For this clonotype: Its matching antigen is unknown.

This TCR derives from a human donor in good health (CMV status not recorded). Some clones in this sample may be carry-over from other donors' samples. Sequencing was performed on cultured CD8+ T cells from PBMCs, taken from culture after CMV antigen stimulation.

The CDR3 DNA follows: TGTGCCAGCAGTGGGAGGATCTCAGAGCAGTACGTC. It specifies CASSGRISEQYV. The chain uses TRBV2 and TRBJ2-7; the D gene is possibly TRBD2 (5 bases). V was shortened by 4 bases and J by 7 bases, with 11 bases between the two germline ends. The CDR3 runs 12 residues. Germline lookup yields CDR1 SNHLY and CDR2 FYNNEI.